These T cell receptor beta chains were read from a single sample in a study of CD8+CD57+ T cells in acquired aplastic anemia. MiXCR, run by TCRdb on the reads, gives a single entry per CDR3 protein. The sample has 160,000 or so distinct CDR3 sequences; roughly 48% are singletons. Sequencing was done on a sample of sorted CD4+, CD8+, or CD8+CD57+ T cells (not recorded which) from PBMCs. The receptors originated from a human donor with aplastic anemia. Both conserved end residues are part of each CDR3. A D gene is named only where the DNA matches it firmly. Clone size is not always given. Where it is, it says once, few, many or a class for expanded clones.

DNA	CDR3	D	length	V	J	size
TGCAGTGCCCCGGGACGGTACAACACCGGGGAGCTGTTTTTT	CSAPGRYNTGELFF	-	14	TRBV20-1	TRBJ2-2	many
TGTGCCAGCAGCAAGGGGGAGGACACTGAAGCTTTCTTT	CASSKGEDTEAFF	-	13	TRBV7-3	TRBJ1-1	-
TGCAGTGCAGAGACCCGGGACGGCTCCTACAAGCAGTACTTC	CSAETRDGSYKQYF	-	14	TRBV20-1	TRBJ2-7	-
TGTGCCAGCAGATGGCAAAGGGCTGGTTCACCCCTCCACTTT	CASRWQRAGSPLHF	-	14	TRBV6-1	TRBJ1-6	-
TGTGCCACCAGTGATTTGTCTTTGCCCTACAATGAGCAGTTCTTC	CATSDLSLPYNEQFF	-	15	TRBV24-1	TRBJ2-1	-
TGTGCCAGCAGTGAGGTGGGGAGGTACGAGCAGTACTTC	CASSEVGRYEQYF	-	13	TRBV2	TRBJ2-7	-
TGTGCCAGCAGCGGGGTAGCTGGGACAGGGAACACTGAAGCTTTCTTT	CASSGVAGTGNTEAFF	TRBD1	16	TRBV9	TRBJ1-1	many
TGCGCCAGCAGTGAAAGACCGCCTAGAACCTACGAGCAGTACTTC	CASSERPPRTYEQYF	-	15	TRBV10-2	TRBJ2-7	once
TGTGCCAGCAGCCTTAAGGGTGCAGGGGGAAATCAGCCCCAGCATTTT	CASSLKGAGGNQPQHF	TRBD1	16	TRBV13	TRBJ1-5	many
TGTGCCAGCAGCTTTTCCCCCTCCTACGAGCAGTACTTC	CASSFSPSYEQYF	-	13	TRBV11-3	TRBJ2-7	many
TGCGCCAGCAGTGATGGGACGATGGACTACGAGCAGTACTTC	CASSDGTMDYEQYF	-	14	TRBV10-1	TRBJ2-7	few
TGTGCCAGCAGCCAAGAAACATCGTCTAGCTCCTACAATGAGCAGTTCTTC	CASSQETSSSSYNEQFF	-	17	TRBV14	TRBJ2-1	-
TGTGCCAGCAGTTTAAAGGTGGGGGCCAGTGGTTACGAGCAGTACTTC	CASSLKVGASGYEQYF	-	16	TRBV12-3/TRBV12-4	TRBJ2-7	-
TGTGCCAGCAGTGGGGGACAGGAGTGGGGCTACACCTTC	CASSGGQEWGYTF	TRBD1	13	TRBV2	TRBJ1-2	-
TGCAGTGCTAGAGATCAAGGCAGGGGTTTCTATGGCTACACCTTC	CSARDQGRGFYGYTF	-	15	TRBV20-1	TRBJ1-2	many
TGCAGCGTTGAAGGGGGGACAGCCTCTTCCTACGAGCAGTACTTC	CSVEGGTASSYEQYF	TRBD1	15	TRBV29-1	TRBJ2-7	-
TGTGCCAGCACCCAACAGGGCATCACTGAAGCTTTCTTT	CASTQQGITEAFF	-	13	TRBV6-5	TRBJ1-1	many
TGTGCCAGCAGCTTGGGGGGGACAGGGGTTTTTGGCACAGATACGCAGTATTTT	CASSLGGTGVFGTDTQYF	TRBD1	18	TRBV5-6	TRBJ2-3	many
TGTGCCAGCAGCCAAGATCCCAACCGGCAAGAGACCCAGTACTTC	CASSQDPNRQETQYF	-	15	TRBV25-1	TRBJ2-5	-
TGTGCCATCAGTGCATACTACGGGACAGTCATGAACACTGAAGCTTTCTTT	CAISAYYGTVMNTEAFF	TRBD1	17	TRBV10-3	TRBJ1-1	-
TGTGCCACCAGTGAGGCAGGGTATCAGCCCCAGCATTTT	CATSEAGYQPQHF	-	13	TRBV24-1	TRBJ1-5	few
TGTGCCAGCAGCTACCGGGACAGGGGGCTCGGTGAAGGCTACACCTTC	CASSYRDRGLGEGYTF	TRBD1	16	TRBV11-1	TRBJ1-2	-
TGCAGCGCCCAGCACGAGGGGGGGACCGGGGAGCTGTTTTTT	CSAQHEGGTGELFF	-	14	TRBV29-1	TRBJ2-2	-
TGTGCCACCAGCAGAGATTACAGCATCCACGGGGAGACCCAGTACTTC	CATSRDYSIHGETQYF	-	16	TRBV15	TRBJ2-5	-
TGCAGTGCCAGCAGCGTAGACGCGGGGGACTACGAGCAGTACTTC	CSASSVDAGDYEQYF	TRBD2	15	TRBV20-1	TRBJ2-7	once
TGTGCCAGTAGTATCGCCCTAGCACATGAGCAGTTCTTC	CASSIALAHEQFF	-	13	TRBV19	TRBJ2-1	-
TGTGCCACCCGGGGAGGGCACTACGAGCAGTACTTC	CATRGGHYEQYF	TRBD2	12	TRBV12-3/TRBV12-4	TRBJ2-7	-
TGTGCCAGCAGTTACTCGTTGACTAGCGGGACGGGCCATAACTACGAGCAGTACTTC	CASSYSLTSGTGHNYEQYF	TRBD2	19	TRBV6-2/TRBV6-3	TRBJ2-7	many